The rows below give T cell receptor beta chains drawn from one sample of a study of OX40 agonist ivuxolimab in advanced cancers. The method was immunoSEQ multiplex PCR; TCRdb's version includes in-frame clones alone and lacks a portion of them. Of around 80,000 clones in the sample, roughly 85% were seen once. This specimen was CD4+ or CD8+ T cells sorted from blood, taken in a trial of the OX40 agonist ivuxolimab. These receptors were collected from an adult with an advanced solid tumor such as melanoma, head and neck, liver or kidney cancer. CDR3s include the opening cysteine and the closing phenylalanine or tryptophan. Each record gives: J gene, V gene, CDR3 length, clone size, D gene, CDR3 protein, CDR3 DNA. The D gene is left open where the match is weak. The listing skips clone size in some rows; elsewhere it reads once, few, many or a size class.

J gene: TRBJ2-7
V gene: TRBV5-5
CDR3 length: 17
clone size: .
D gene: .
CDR3 protein: CASSPLSGLGSVYEQYF
CDR3 DNA: TGTGCCAGCAGCCCCCTTTCGGGCCTTGGATCTGTCTACGAGCAGTACTTC

J gene: TRBJ2-7
V gene: TRBV5-1
CDR3 length: 14
clone size: .
D gene: .
CDR3 protein: CASSLGARDYEQYF
CDR3 DNA: TGCGCCAGCAGCTTGGGCGCCAGGGACTACGAGCAGTACTTC

J gene: TRBJ1-5
V gene: TRBV7-9
CDR3 length: 15
clone size: .
D gene: .
CDR3 protein: CASSLAGAGNQPQHF
CDR3 DNA: TGTGCCAGCAGCTTAGCCGGGGCCGGCAATCAGCCCCAGCATTTT

J gene: TRBJ1-1
V gene: TRBV29-1
CDR3 length: 12
clone size: once
D gene: .
CDR3 protein: CSVAGLNTEAFF
CDR3 DNA: TGCAGCGTAGCAGGGTTGAACACTGAAGCTTTCTTT

J gene: TRBJ1-3
V gene: TRBV10-3
CDR3 length: 18
clone size: .
D gene: .
CDR3 protein: CATRSRQLQEGPGNTIYF
CDR3 DNA: TGTGCCACGAGATCCCGACAGCTCCAAGAAGGGCCTGGAAACACCATATATTTT

J gene: TRBJ1-1
V gene: TRBV19
CDR3 length: 14
clone size: .
D gene: .
CDR3 protein: CASSIDRRGTEAFF
CDR3 DNA: TGTGCCAGTAGTATAGATCGCAGGGGCACTGAAGCTTTCTTT

J gene: TRBJ1-1
V gene: TRBV30
CDR3 length: 13
clone size: .
D gene: TRBD1
CDR3 protein: CAWSRTGVAEAFF
CDR3 DNA: TGTGCCTGGAGTAGGACAGGGGTGGCTGAAGCTTTCTTT

J gene: TRBJ1-2
V gene: TRBV5-6
CDR3 length: 16
clone size: .
D gene: .
CDR3 protein: CASSLVGVLSHYGYTF
CDR3 DNA: TGTGCCAGCAGCCTGGTGGGGGTCCTTTCCCACTATGGCTACACCTTC

J gene: TRBJ1-1
V gene: TRBV5-1
CDR3 length: 18
clone size: .
D gene: TRBD1
CDR3 protein: CASSPRGRDRGPGTEAFF
CDR3 DNA: TGCGCCAGCAGCCCCAGGGGGAGGGACAGGGGGCCGGGCACTGAAGCTTTCTTT

J gene: TRBJ1-1
V gene: TRBV15
CDR3 length: 15
clone size: .
D gene: .
CDR3 protein: CATSRVQGGNTEAFF
CDR3 DNA: TGTGCCACCAGCAGAGTACAGGGAGGGAACACTGAAGCTTTCTTT

J gene: TRBJ2-1
V gene: TRBV5-4
CDR3 length: 15
clone size: once
D gene: .
CDR3 protein: CASSLALTTYNEQFF
CDR3 DNA: TGTGCCAGCAGCTTGGCCCTAACTACCTACAATGAGCAGTTCTTC

J gene: TRBJ2-2
V gene: TRBV7-3
CDR3 length: 14
clone size: few
D gene: .
CDR3 protein: CASSPGLLTGELFF
CDR3 DNA: TGTGCCAGCAGCCCGGGGCTGCTCACCGGGGAGCTGTTTTTT

J gene: TRBJ1-3
V gene: TRBV28
CDR3 length: 16
clone size: .
D gene: .
CDR3 protein: CASSFEGLSLGNTIYF
CDR3 DNA: TGTGCCAGCAGTTTCGAGGGCCTTTCCTTAGGAAACACCATATATTTT

J gene: TRBJ2-1
V gene: TRBV27
CDR3 length: 16
clone size: .
D gene: TRBD2
CDR3 protein: CASSSGLAGGVHEQFF
CDR3 DNA: TGTGCCAGCAGTTCGGGACTAGCGGGAGGAGTCCATGAGCAGTTCTTC

J gene: TRBJ1-5
V gene: TRBV29-1
CDR3 length: 15
clone size: .
D gene: .
CDR3 protein: CSVGGEYNSNQPQHF
CDR3 DNA: TGCAGCGTTGGGGGGGAGTATAATAGCAATCAGCCCCAGCATTTT

J gene: TRBJ2-2
V gene: TRBV6-6
CDR3 length: 16
clone size: .
D gene: TRBD1
CDR3 protein: CASSYTGTVNTGELFF
CDR3 DNA: TGTGCCAGCAGTTATACCGGGACAGTGAACACCGGGGAGCTGTTTTTT

J gene: TRBJ2-1
V gene: TRBV18
CDR3 length: 16
clone size: .
D gene: TRBD2
CDR3 protein: CASSPGLAGAIDEQFF
CDR3 DNA: TGTGCCAGCTCACCAGGGCTAGCGGGAGCCATCGATGAGCAGTTCTTC

J gene: TRBJ2-1
V gene: TRBV10-3
CDR3 length: 15
clone size: .
D gene: .
CDR3 protein: CAIKDRWDSYNEQFF
CDR3 DNA: TGTGCCATCAAAGACAGGTGGGACTCCTACAATGAGCAGTTCTTC

J gene: TRBJ2-4
V gene: TRBV6-1
CDR3 length: 12
clone size: .
D gene: .
CDR3 protein: CASRATVDIQYF
CDR3 DNA: TGTGCCAGCAGAGCCACTGTGGACATTCAGTACTTC

J gene: TRBJ2-6
V gene: TRBV10-3
CDR3 length: 18
clone size: .
D gene: .
CDR3 protein: CAISVKCCIQSRANVLTF
CDR3 DNA: TGTGCCATCAGTGTAAAATGCTGTATACAAAGTCGGGCCAACGTCCTGACTTTC

J gene: TRBJ1-2
V gene: TRBV2
CDR3 length: 13
clone size: .
D gene: TRBD1
CDR3 protein: CASTLTGRGGYTF
CDR3 DNA: TGTGCCAGCACCCTGACAGGGAGGGGTGGCTACACCTTC

J gene: TRBJ2-1
V gene: TRBV9
CDR3 length: 14
clone size: .
D gene: TRBD2
CDR3 protein: CASSVVGGYNEQFF
CDR3 DNA: TGTGCCAGCAGCGTAGTGGGGGGGTACAATGAGCAGTTCTTC

J gene: TRBJ1-5
V gene: TRBV7-8
CDR3 length: 16
clone size: .
D gene: .
CDR3 protein: CASSSQIRENNQPQHF
CDR3 DNA: TGTGCCAGCAGCTCCCAAATCAGGGAAAACAATCAGCCCCAGCATTTT

J gene: TRBJ1-2
V gene: TRBV29-1
CDR3 length: 13
clone size: .
D gene: .
CDR3 protein: CSAGPGIGYGYTF
CDR3 DNA: TGCAGCGCTGGTCCAGGGATCGGCTATGGCTACACCTTC